This T cell receptor beta chain appears in the sequencing data of a study of technical replicates of blood from a few donors. The method was immunoSEQ multiplex PCR; TCRdb's version includes in-frame clones alone and lacks a portion of them. The top ten hold about 3% of the sample, which has roughly 56,000 clones, roughly 96% seen once. Germline trimming cut 1 base from V and 3 bases from J; bases unmatched to any gene: 13. The CDR3 is 19 residues long. Per the germline V gene, CDR1 is LGHNA and CDR2 is YSLEER. What was sequenced was PBMCs. The chain couples TRBV4-3 to TRBJ2-2; 8 positions agree with TRBD2. This TCR came from a human donor in good health. Some clones in this sample may be carry-over from other donors' samples. The CDR3 loop is CASSQGALAGLFYTGELFF. The CDR3 DNA sequence: TGCGCCAGCAGCCAAGGTGCCCTAGCGGGCTTATTTTACACCGGGGAGCTGTTTTTT.